Many counts were recorded for the clone carrying this T cell receptor beta chain. No antigen is known for it. The sample belongs to a study of metastatic and nonmetastatic thyroid tumors. On the study more broadly: From malignant and benign thyroid patients, repertoires in blood and in tumor or nodule tissue were compared.

Study-wide results and limits: As reported, TCR beta diversity in blood and tumor was significantly higher in malignant thyroid tumors than in benign nodules.

Original data processing: Variation in CDR3 across clinicopathological groups served as the basis for constructing a distant-metastasis classifier in papillary thyroid cancer. TCRdb reanalyzed the PCR reads via MiXCR. Clone size and V and J calls follow TCRdb, not the original study. The data contain about 40,000 clones, roughly a sixth of them singletons. Until they underwent thyroid surgery, no patient had received any treatment. This CDR3 is built from 13 residues. V lost 6 bases, J lost 3 bases, and 12 bases lay in between. CDR1 DFQATT and CDR2 SNEGSKA come from the germline V gene (reference sequence).

This sequence originates from a female donor with papillary thyroid cancer or a benign thyroid nodule (not recorded which). Some clones in this sample may be carry-over from other donors' samples. V gene TRBV20-1 combines with J gene TRBJ2-1; tentatively, D is TRBD2 (5 bases). The sequenced material came from blood. CDR3 bases: TGCAGTGCCCCAAGGGAGAACTACAATGAGCAGTTCTTC. Residues: CSAPRENYNEQFF.